A selection of T cell receptor beta chains follows, all from one sample in a study of T cell repertoires in cytomegalovirus infection. No antigen has been assigned to these receptors. MiXCR, run by TCRdb on the reads, gives a single entry per CDR3 protein. Of 600,000 to 700,000 distinct CDR3 sequences listed, 30% to 40% were seen once; the top ten hold around a sixth. This specimen was cultured PBMCs, taken from culture after CMV antigen stimulation. The receptors were gathered from a human donor in good health (CMV status not recorded). Some clones in this sample may be carry-over from other donors' samples. The CDR3 runs from the conserved cysteine through the conserved F or W. A D gene is named only where the DNA matches it firmly. Not all rows give a size; the values are once, few, many and, for expanded clones, a class.

V gene	D gene	clone size	J gene	CDR3 protein	CDR3 DNA
TRBV20-1	TRBD2	NA	TRBJ2-1	CSAGAGRLNNEQFF	TGCAGTGCTGGAGCGGGAAGACTGAACAATGAGCAGTTCTTC
TRBV7-2	TRBD2	NA	TRBJ2-7	CASSLVPWGGYEQYF	TGTGCCAGCAGCTTAGTCCCTTGGGGGGGCTACGAGCAGTACTTC
TRBV4-3	NA	few	TRBJ2-3	CASSLGRTRAVDTQYF	TGCGCCAGCAGCCTTGGGCGGACCAGAGCGGTGGATACGCAGTATTTT
TRBV7-2	NA	many	TRBJ2-3	CAIGRDTQYF	TGTGCCATAGGTCGCGATACGCAGTATTTT
TRBV7-2	TRBD1	NA	TRBJ2-1	CATLGDRGLNEQFF	TGTGCCACCCTAGGGGACAGGGGGCTGAATGAGCAGTTCTTC
TRBV6-2/TRBV6-3	TRBD2	NA	TRBJ2-4	CASSYSGVISGRPKNIQYF	TGTGCCAGCAGTTACTCGGGAGTAATTAGCGGGAGACCGAAAAACATTCAGTACTTC
TRBV2	NA	NA	TRBJ1-1	CASREHRARRENTEAFF	TGTGCCAGCAGAGAACACAGGGCTCGAAGGGAGAACACTGAAGCTTTCTTT
TRBV12-3/TRBV12-4	TRBD2	NA	TRBJ2-2	CASSFGLAGGISGTGELFF	TGTGCCAGCAGTTTTGGGCTAGCGGGAGGGATTTCCGGAACCGGGGAGCTGTTTTTT
TRBV29-1	NA	NA	TRBJ2-1	CSVEDLVPTDEQFF	TGCAGCGTTGAAGATCTTGTGCCAACGGATGAGCAGTTCTTC
TRBV7-2	NA	NA	TRBJ2-4	CASSLAQSTLTRYF	TGTGCCAGCAGCTTAGCCCAATCGACGCTCACCAGGTACTTC
TRBV5-5	TRBD2	NA	TRBJ2-3	CASSDLSGGTDTQYF	TGTGCCAGCAGCGACCTTAGCGGGGGTACAGATACGCAGTATTTT
TRBV15	NA	NA	TRBJ1-3	CATRNRAGLENTIYF	TGTGCCACCAGAAACAGGGCCGGCCTTGAAAACACCATATATTTT
TRBV7-2	TRBD2	few	TRBJ2-4	CASSLSTAGVYIQYF	TGTGCCAGCAGCTTGAGTACGGCGGGGGTATACATTCAGTACTTC
TRBV20-1	NA	NA	TRBJ2-1	CSASSRPLGEQFF	TGCAGTGCTTCTTCCCGTCCTCTCGGTGAGCAGTTCTTC
TRBV27	NA	NA	TRBJ2-7	CASRPLERTYEQYF	TGTGCCAGCAGGCCCTTGGAGAGAACCTACGAGCAGTACTTC
TRBV12-3/TRBV12-4	TRBD2	few	TRBJ2-1	CASSLWRTSGYNEQFF	TGTGCCAGCAGTTTGTGGAGGACTAGCGGCTACAATGAGCAGTTCTTC
TRBV7-2	NA	medium-sized	TRBJ2-5	CASSLAQLRRETQYF	TGTGCCAGCAGCTTAGCGCAGCTTCGTCGAGAGACCCAGTACTTC
TRBV9	NA	NA	TRBJ2-3	CASSVDVSSTDTQYF	TGTGCCAGCAGCGTAGACGTATCTAGCACAGATACGCAGTATTTT
TRBV4-1	TRBD2	NA	TRBJ2-5	CASSQVTSGDETQYF	TGCGCCAGCAGCCAAGTGACTAGCGGGGACGAGACCCAGTACTTC
TRBV20-1	NA	few	TRBJ1-1	CSARGGRGEAFF	TGCAGTGCTAGAGGAGGAAGAGGTGAAGCTTTCTTT
TRBV11-2	NA	NA	TRBJ2-7	CASSLRSGSGYEQYF	TGTGCCAGCAGCTTAAGGTCGGGTTCTGGGTACGAGCAGTACTTC
TRBV6-2/TRBV6-3	TRBD2	NA	TRBJ2-1	CASRQPGLAYVGTYNEQFF	TGTGCCAGCAGACAACCGGGACTAGCGTATGTGGGAACTTACAATGAGCAGTTCTTC
TRBV27	NA	few	TRBJ1-1	CASSFPGFRGTFF	TGTGCCAGCAGTTTTCCGGGATTTCGCGGGACTTTCTTT
TRBV18	NA	NA	TRBJ2-1	CASSPTTGTTGEQFF	TGTGCCAGCTCACCAACCACCGGGACGACCGGTGAGCAGTTCTTC
TRBV7-9	TRBD2	NA	TRBJ2-1	CASSWGLAPEQFF	TGTGCCAGCAGCTGGGGACTAGCGCCTGAGCAGTTCTTC
TRBV15	NA	NA	TRBJ1-1	CATSREGWGNTEAFF	TGTGCCACCAGCAGAGAGGGGTGGGGGAACACTGAAGCTTTCTTT
TRBV27	NA	NA	TRBJ1-5	CATADGFNQPQHF	TGTGCCACCGCCGACGGATTCAATCAGCCCCAGCATTTT
TRBV6-1	TRBD1	few	TRBJ2-3	CASSEDAGGTTDTQYF	TGTGCCAGCAGTGAGGATGCAGGGGGAACCACAGATACGCAGTATTTT
TRBV6-2/TRBV6-3	TRBD2	NA	TRBJ2-1	CATRTSGSDEQFF	TGTGCCACCAGGACTAGCGGGAGCGATGAGCAGTTCTTC
TRBV7-2	NA	many	TRBJ1-2	CASSLVQGGYGYTF	TGTGCCAGCAGCTTAGTCCAGGGTGGCTATGGCTACACCTTC
TRBV14	NA	NA	TRBJ1-1	CASSHHGQGRFRNTEAFF	TGTGCCAGCAGCCATCATGGGCAGGGTCGTTTTAGGAACACTGAAGCTTTCTTT
TRBV7-3	TRBD1	NA	TRBJ1-1	CASSFRQGVDEAFF	TGTGCCAGCAGCTTCAGACAGGGGGTCGATGAAGCTTTCTTT
TRBV2	NA	NA	TRBJ1-5	CASSGRTLDQPQHF	TGTGCCAGCAGTGGACGGACCCTTGATCAGCCCCAGCATTTT
TRBV7-6	NA	many	TRBJ2-3	CASSFSGEFGTDTQYF	TGTGCCAGCAGCTTCTCAGGCGAGTTCGGCACAGATACGCAGTATTTT
TRBV12-3/TRBV12-4	NA	few	TRBJ2-1	CATELGRQFF	TGTGCCACCGAACTGGGGCGCCAGTTCTTC
TRBV12-3/TRBV12-4	NA	few	TRBJ2-7	CASSGGDTYEQYF	TGTGCCAGCAGTGGGGGAGATACATACGAGCAGTACTTC
TRBV7-2	TRBD2	NA	TRBJ2-7	CASSLTLAQSGGRGVEQYF	TGTGCCAGCAGCTTGACTCTGGCCCAGAGCGGGGGGCGGGGGGTCGAGCAGTACTTC
TRBV2	NA	NA	TRBJ2-7	CASITGREQYF	TGTGCCAGCATTACGGGGCGAGAGCAGTACTTC
TRBV4-1	NA	NA	TRBJ2-7	CASSHGHTSYEQYF	TGCGCCAGCAGCCACGGACATACCTCCTACGAGCAGTACTTC
TRBV7-2	NA	many	TRBJ1-1	CASGFIGTEAFF	TGTGCCAGTGGATTCATCGGGACTGAAGCTTTCTTT
TRBV20-1	NA	few	TRBJ2-3	CSARDPQGGGDTQYF	TGCAGTGCTAGAGATCCGCAGGGAGGGGGAGATACGCAGTATTTT
TRBV7-2	NA	medium-sized	TRBJ1-2	CASSLASPNYGYTF	TGTGCCAGCAGCTTAGCCTCTCCGAACTATGGCTACACCTTC
TRBV5-4	TRBD2	NA	TRBJ2-1	CASSLRETSGFEQFF	TGTGCCAGCAGCTTGAGGGAGACTAGCGGGTTTGAGCAGTTCTTC
TRBV4-1	NA	NA	TRBJ1-5	CASSQPGRGSNQPQHF	TGCGCCAGCAGCCAGCCCGGACGGGGGAGCAATCAGCCCCAGCATTTT
TRBV7-9	TRBD1	many	TRBJ2-3	CASSARTGDNTDTQYF	TGTGCCAGCAGCGCGAGGACAGGGGACAACACAGATACGCAGTATTTT
TRBV7-2	NA	few	TRBJ1-6	CASSLISQGPPLHF	TGTGCCAGCAGCTTAATCTCCCAGGGCCCACCCCTCCACTTT
TRBV9	NA	NA	TRBJ1-3	CASSAVPLSGNTIYF	TGTGCCAGCAGCGCAGTCCCCCTCTCTGGAAACACCATATATTTT
TRBV19	TRBD2	few	TRBJ2-3	CASSLTTGGLTDTQYF	TGTGCCAGTAGTCTCACCACGGGGGGGCTCACAGATACGCAGTATTTT
TRBV28	NA	few	TRBJ2-7	CASSLGGYNYEQYF	TGTGCCAGCAGTTTAGGCGGATATAACTACGAGCAGTACTTC
TRBV12-3/TRBV12-4	TRBD1	few	TRBJ2-2	CASSDRVTGELFF	TGTGCCAGCAGTGACAGGGTCACCGGGGAGCTGTTTTTT
TRBV6-2/TRBV6-3	NA	NA	TRBJ1-1	CASSFVGGNTEAFF	TGTGCCAGCAGTTTCGTGGGGGGGAACACTGAAGCTTTCTTT
TRBV4-1	NA	NA	TRBJ1-2	CASSQEVLRGYGYTF	TGCGCCAGCAGCCAAGAGGTACTCAGGGGCTATGGCTACACCTTC
TRBV7-6	NA	NA	TRBJ2-7	CASSLSGTLEQYF	TGTGCCAGCAGCCTATCCGGGACACTAGAGCAGTACTTC
TRBV29-1	TRBD1	NA	TRBJ1-1	CSVALRTGKGLGAEAFF	TGCAGCGTGGCCTTGAGGACAGGGAAAGGTTTGGGGGCTGAAGCTTTCTTT
TRBV7-8	NA	NA	TRBJ1-1	CASSLELPNTEAFF	TGTGCCAGCAGCTTAGAACTACCTAACACTGAAGCTTTCTTT
TRBV7-2	TRBD1	NA	TRBJ2-6	CASSPQGALTGANVLTF	TGTGCCAGCAGCCCACAGGGGGCGCTCACTGGGGCCAACGTCCTGACTTTC
TRBV7-2	TRBD2	many	TRBJ2-3	CASSLRLAGVVGTDTQYF	TGTGCCAGCAGCTTAAGGCTAGCGGGAGTGGTGGGCACAGATACGCAGTATTTT
TRBV5-1	NA	NA	TRBJ1-1	CASSLVSGREAFF	TGCGCCAGCAGCTTGGTGAGCGGCAGGGAAGCTTTCTTT
TRBV6-6	NA	NA	TRBJ1-2	CASSYSGTQNYGYTF	TGTGCCAGCAGTTACTCCGGGACACAGAACTATGGCTACACCTTC